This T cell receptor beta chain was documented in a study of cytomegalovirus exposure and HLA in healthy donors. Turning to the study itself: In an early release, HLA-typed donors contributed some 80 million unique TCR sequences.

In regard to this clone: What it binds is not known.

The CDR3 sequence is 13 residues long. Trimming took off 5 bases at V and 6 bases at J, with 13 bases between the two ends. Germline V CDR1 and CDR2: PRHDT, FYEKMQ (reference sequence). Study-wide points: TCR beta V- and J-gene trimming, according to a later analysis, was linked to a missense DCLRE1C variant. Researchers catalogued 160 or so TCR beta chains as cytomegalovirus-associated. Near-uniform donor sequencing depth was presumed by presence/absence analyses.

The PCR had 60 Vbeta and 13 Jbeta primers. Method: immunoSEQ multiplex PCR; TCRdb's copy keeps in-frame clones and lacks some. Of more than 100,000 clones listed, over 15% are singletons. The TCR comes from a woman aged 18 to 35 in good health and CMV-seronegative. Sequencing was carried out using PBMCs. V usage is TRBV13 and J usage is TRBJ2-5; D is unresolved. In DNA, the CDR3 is TGTGCCAGCAGCAGCCGACCAGGTCAGACCCAGTACTTC. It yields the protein CASSSRPGQTQYF.